This T cell receptor beta chain is drawn from a study of blood T cells in healthy people across ages. Trimming removed 8 bases from V and 6 bases from J, with 17 bases in between. Germline CDR1 MDHEN, CDR2 SYDVKM. This CDR3 region has 14 residues. Alongside a J-beta primer mix, a sample-barcoded 5' primer served in a second PCR lasting roughly 7 to 11 cycles. TCRdb re-derived calls from the 5' RACE reads in MiXCR, one entry per CDR3 protein. The table records hundreds of thousands of distinct CDR3 sequences, approximately 50% of them present only once. Sequencing was performed on blood. This sequence joins TRBV28 and TRBJ2-1; D is possibly TRBD2 (6 bases). The TCR originated in a man aged 60 to 69 in good health. The CDR3 DNA reads TGTGCCAGCTGCTCCGGGACTCCCGTCAATGAGCAGTTCTTC. Translating gives CASCSGTPVNEQFF.